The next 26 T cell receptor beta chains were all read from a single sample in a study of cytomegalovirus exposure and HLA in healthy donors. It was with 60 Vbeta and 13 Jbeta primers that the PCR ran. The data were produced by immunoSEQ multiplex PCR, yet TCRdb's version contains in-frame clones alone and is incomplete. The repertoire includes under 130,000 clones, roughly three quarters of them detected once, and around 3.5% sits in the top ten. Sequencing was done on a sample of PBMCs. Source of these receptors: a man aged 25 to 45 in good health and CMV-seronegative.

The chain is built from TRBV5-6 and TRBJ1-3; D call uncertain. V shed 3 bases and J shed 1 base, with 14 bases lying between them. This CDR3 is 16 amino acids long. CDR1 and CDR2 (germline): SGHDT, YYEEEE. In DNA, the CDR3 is TGTGCCAGCAGCTGGGTACTGGAGGTATCTGGAAACACCATATATTTT. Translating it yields CASSWVLEVSGNTIYF.

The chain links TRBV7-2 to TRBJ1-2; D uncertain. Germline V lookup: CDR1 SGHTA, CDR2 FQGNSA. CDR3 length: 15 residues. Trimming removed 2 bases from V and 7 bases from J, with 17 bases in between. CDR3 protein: CASSLIDSRGGGYTF. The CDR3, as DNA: TGTGCCAGCAGCTTAATAGACTCCCGAGGAGGTGGCTACACCTTC.

CDR3 sequence reads: CASSTGTNEQYF. As DNA, the CDR3 is TGTGCCAGCAGCACCGGGACTAACGAGCAGTACTTC. This chain uses TRBV7-8 with TRBJ2-7, with TRBD2 matching over 7 bases. With 5 bases clipped from V and 5 bases from J, the junction kept 3 bases outside the gene matches. Germline-derived CDR1 and CDR2 are SGHVS and FQNEAQ. The CDR3 contains 12 residues.

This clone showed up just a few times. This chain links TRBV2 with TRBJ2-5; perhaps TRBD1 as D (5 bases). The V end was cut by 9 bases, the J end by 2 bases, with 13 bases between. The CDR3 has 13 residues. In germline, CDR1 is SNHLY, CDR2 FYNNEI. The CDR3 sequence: CASRIQEQETQYF. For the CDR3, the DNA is TGTGCCAGTAGAATACAGGAGCAAGAGACCCAGTACTTC.

The CDR3 DNA reads TGCGCCAGCAGCTTGACGGGAGTAAGCAATGAGCAGTTCTTC. It specifies CASSLTGVSNEQFF. This chain uses TRBV5-1 with TRBJ2-1; weak D call: TRBD2 (6 bases). Germline-derived CDR1 and CDR2 are SGHRS and YFSETQ. Deletions cut 1 base from V and 6 bases from J, with 11 bases between. This CDR3 contains 14 residues. The full variable domain, in which reference TRBV5-1 and TRBJ2-1 provide the parts outside the CDR3, is KAGVTQTPRYLIKTRGQQVTLSCSPISGHRSVSWYQQTPGQGLQFLFEYFSETQRNKGNFPGRFSGRQFSNSRSEMNVSTLELGDSALYLCASSLTGVSNEQFFGPGTRLTVL.

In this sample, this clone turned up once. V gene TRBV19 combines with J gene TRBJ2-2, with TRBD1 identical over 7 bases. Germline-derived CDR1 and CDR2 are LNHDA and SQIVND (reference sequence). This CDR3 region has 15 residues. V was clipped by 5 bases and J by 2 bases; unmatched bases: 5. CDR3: CASSPRDSNTGELFF. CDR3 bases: TGTGCCAGTAGTCCCCGGGACAGTAACACCGGGGAGCTGTTTTTT.

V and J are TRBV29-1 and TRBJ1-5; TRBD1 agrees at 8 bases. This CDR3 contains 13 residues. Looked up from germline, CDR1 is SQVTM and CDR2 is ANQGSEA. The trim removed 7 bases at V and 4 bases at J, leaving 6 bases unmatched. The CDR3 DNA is TGCAGCGCCCAGGGGGCCAATAATCAGCCCCAGCATTTT. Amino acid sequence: CSAQGANNQPQHF.

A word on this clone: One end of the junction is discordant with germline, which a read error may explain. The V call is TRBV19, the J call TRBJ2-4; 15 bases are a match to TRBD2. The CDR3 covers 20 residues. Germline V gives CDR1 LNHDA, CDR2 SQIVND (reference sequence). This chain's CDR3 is CASSIDRTSGRARGKNSQYF. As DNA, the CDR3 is TGTGCCAGTAGTATAGATCGGACTAGCGGGAGGGCCAGGGGCAAAAACAGTCAGTACTTC.

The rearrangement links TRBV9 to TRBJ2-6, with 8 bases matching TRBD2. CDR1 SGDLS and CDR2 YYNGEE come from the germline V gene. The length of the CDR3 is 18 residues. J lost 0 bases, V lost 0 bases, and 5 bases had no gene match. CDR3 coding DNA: TGTGCCAGCAGCGTAGCGGTTAGCGGGGTCTCTGGGGCCAACGTCCTGACTTTC. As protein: CASSVAVSGVSGANVLTF.

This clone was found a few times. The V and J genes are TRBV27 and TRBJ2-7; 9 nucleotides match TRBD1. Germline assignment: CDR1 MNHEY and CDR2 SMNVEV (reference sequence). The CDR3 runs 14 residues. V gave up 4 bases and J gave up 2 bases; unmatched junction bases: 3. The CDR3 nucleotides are TGTGCCAGCAGTTACCGGGACAGGGCCTACGAGCAGTACTTC. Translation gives CASSYRDRAYEQYF.

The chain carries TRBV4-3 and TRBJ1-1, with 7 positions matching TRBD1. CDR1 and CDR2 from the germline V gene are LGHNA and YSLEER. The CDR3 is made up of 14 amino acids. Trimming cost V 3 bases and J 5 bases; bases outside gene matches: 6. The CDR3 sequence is CASSHNRQGTEAFF. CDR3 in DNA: TGCGCCAGCAGCCACAATCGACAGGGAACTGAAGCTTTCTTT.

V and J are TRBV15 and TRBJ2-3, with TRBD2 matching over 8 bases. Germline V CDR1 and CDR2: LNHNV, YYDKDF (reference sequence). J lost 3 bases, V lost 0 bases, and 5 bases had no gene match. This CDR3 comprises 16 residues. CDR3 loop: CATSRDLAGGTDTQYF. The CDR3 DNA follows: TGTGCCACCAGCAGAGACTTGGCGGGAGGAACAGATACGCAGTATTTT.

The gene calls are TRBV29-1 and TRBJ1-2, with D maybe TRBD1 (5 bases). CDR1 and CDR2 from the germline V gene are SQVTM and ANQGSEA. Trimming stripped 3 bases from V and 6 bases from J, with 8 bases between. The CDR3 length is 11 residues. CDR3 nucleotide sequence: TGCAGCGTTGATCGGGGGGATGGCTACACCTTC. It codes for CSVDRGDGYTF. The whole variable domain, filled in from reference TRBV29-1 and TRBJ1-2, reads SAVISQKPSRDICQRGTSLTIQCQVDSQVTMMFWYRQQPGQSLTLIATANQGSEATYESGFVIDKFPISRPNLTFSTLTVSNMSPEDSSIYLCSVDRGDGYTFGSGTRLTVV.

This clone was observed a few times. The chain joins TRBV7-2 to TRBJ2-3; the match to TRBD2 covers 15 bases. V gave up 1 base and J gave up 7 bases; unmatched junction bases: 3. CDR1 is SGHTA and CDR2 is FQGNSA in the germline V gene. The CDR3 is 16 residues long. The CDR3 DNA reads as TGTGCCAGCAGCTTAGAAGGGACTAGCGGGAGGAATACGCAGTATTTT. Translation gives CASSLEGTSGRNTQYF.

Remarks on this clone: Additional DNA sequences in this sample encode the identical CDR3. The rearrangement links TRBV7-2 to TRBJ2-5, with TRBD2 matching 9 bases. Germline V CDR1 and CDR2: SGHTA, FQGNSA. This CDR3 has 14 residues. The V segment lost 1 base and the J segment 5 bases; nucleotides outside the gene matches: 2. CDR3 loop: CASSLGLAGETQYF. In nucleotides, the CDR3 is TGTGCCAGCAGCTTAGGGCTAGCGGGGGAGACCCAGTACTTC.

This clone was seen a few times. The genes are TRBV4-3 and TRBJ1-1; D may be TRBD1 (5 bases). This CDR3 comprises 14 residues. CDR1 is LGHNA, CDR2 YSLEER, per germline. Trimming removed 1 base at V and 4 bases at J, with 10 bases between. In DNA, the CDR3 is TGCGCCAGCAGCCAAGCCGGGGGTCTCACTGAAGCTTTCTTT. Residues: CASSQAGGLTEAFF.

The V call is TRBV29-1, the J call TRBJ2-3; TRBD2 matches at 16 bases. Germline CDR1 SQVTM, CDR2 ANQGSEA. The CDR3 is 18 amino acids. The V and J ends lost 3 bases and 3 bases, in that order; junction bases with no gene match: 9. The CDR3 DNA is TGCAGCGTTGATACGGGACTAGCGGGAGGGCCGGTAACAGATACGCAGTATTTT. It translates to CSVDTGLAGGPVTDTQYF.

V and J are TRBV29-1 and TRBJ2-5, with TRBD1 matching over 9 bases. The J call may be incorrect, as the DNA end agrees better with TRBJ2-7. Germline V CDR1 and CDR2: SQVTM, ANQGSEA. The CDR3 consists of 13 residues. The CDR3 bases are TGCAGCGGCGGGACAGGGATCTCCTACGAGCAGTACTTC. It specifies CSGGTGISYEQYF.

CDR3 residues: CASRYAAFQFF. The CDR3, as DNA: TGTGCCAGCAGGTACGCGGCTTTTCAGTTCTTC. The chain uses TRBV2 and TRBJ2-1; no clear D. This CDR3 has 11 amino acids. Germline CDR1 and CDR2: SNHLY and FYNNEI. The V end was cut by 6 bases, the J end by 13 bases, with 13 bases between.

CDR3 in DNA: TGTGCCACCCGACAGGGAAGTTTTTATGGCTACACCTTC. This encodes CATRQGSFYGYTF. This chain uses TRBV28 with TRBJ1-2, with TRBD1 matching over 7 bases. This CDR3 region has 13 residues. CDR1 and CDR2 (germline): MDHEN, SYDVKM. Trimming removed 10 bases from V and 5 bases from J; junction bases left unmatched: 10.

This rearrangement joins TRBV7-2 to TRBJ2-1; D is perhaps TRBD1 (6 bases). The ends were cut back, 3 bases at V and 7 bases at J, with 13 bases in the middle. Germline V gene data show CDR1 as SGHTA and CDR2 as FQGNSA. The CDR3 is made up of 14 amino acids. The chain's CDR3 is CASSFYKQGNEQFF. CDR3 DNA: TGTGCCAGCAGCTTCTATAAACAGGGAAATGAGCAGTTCTTC.

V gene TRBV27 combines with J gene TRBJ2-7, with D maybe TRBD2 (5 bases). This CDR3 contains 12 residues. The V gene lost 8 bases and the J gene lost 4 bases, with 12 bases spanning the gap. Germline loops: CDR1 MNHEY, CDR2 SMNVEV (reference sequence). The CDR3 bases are TGTGCCAGCCCCGGAGGTCTGTACGAGCAGTACTTC. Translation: CASPGGLYEQYF.

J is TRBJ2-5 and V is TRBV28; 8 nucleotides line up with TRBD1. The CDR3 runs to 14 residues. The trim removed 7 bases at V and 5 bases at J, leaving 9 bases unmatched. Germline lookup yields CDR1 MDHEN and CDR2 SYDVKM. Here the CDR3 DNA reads TGTGCCAGCAAAAACCAGGGGGCGTGGGAGACCCAGTACTTC. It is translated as CASKNQGAWETQYF.

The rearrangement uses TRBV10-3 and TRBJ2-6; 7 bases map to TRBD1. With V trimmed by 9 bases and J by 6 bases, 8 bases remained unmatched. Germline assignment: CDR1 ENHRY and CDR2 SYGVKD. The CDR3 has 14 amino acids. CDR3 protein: CAIWDSTAANVLTF. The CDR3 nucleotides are TGTGCCATTTGGGACAGTACTGCGGCCAACGTCCTGACTTTC.

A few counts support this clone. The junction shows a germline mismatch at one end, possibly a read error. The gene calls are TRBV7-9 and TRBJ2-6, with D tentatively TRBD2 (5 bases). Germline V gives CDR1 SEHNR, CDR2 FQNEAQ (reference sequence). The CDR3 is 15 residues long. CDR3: CSSSSRGSGANVLTF. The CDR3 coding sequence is TGTTCCAGCAGCTCCCGGGGCTCTGGGGCCAACGTCCTGACTTTC.

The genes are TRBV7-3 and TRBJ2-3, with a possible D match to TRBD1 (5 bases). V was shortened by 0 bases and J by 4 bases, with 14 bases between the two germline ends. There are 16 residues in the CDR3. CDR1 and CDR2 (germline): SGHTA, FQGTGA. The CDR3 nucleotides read TGTGCCAGCAGCTTAACATCAGGGAAAGGCGCAGATACGCAGTATTTT. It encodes CASSLTSGKGADTQYF.